This record concerns one T cell receptor beta chain sequence. Its antigen is still unknown. V lost 0 bases and J lost 5; bases outside the gene matches: 8. The germline gives CDR1 PRHDT, CDR2 FYEKMQ (reference sequence). The CDR3 covers 17 residues. The sample belongs to a study of PD-1 blockade in classical Hodgkin lymphoma. Time point denoted: cycle 4 day 1 (C4D1), after 6 weeks of nivolumab. Relapses following autologous stem cell transplantation were seen in all patients, with brentuximab vedotin exposure varying. Each best response was a complete response, a partial response or progressive disease. The protocol was immunoSEQ multiplex PCR, while the TCRdb copy is restricted to in-frame clones and leaves out a portion. This sample carries tens of thousands of clones, 80% of them seen once, and the ten largest clones take around 19%. Study results and caveats: Patients with an early start, nivolumab under 1 year after ASCT, were excluded.

The receptor comes from a human donor with classical Hodgkin lymphoma. The sample here was peripheral blood mononuclear cells (PBMCs), taken before the fourth cycle of nivolumab. This chain joins TRBV13 and TRBJ2-3, with 10 bases aligning to TRBD2. For the CDR3, the DNA is TGTGCCAGCAGCTTAGGTTCCCTAGCGGGAGAAGAAGATACGCAGTATTTT. It encodes CASSLGSLAGEEDTQYF.